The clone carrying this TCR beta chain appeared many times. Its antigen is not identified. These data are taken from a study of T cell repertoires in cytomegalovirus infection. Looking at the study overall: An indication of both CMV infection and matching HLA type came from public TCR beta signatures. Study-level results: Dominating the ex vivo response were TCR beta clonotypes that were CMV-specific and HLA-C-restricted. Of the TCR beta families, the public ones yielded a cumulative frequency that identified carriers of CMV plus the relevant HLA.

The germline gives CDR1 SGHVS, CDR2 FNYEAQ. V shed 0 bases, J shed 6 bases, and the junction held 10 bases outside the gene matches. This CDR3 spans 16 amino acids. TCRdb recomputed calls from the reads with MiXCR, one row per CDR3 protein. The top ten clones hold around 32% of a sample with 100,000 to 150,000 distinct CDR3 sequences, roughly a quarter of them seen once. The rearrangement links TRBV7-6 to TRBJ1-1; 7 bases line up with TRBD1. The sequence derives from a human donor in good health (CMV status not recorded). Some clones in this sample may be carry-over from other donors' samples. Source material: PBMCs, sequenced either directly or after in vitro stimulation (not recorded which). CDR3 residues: CASSLARLGGDPEAFF. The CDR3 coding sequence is TGTGCCAGCAGCTTAGCGAGGTTAGGGGGCGACCCTGAAGCTTTCTTT.